These 25 T cell receptor beta chains were sequenced from one sample in a study of T cell responses to AZD1222 COVID-19 vaccine. The data were produced by immunoSEQ multiplex PCR, yet TCRdb's version contains in-frame clones alone and is incomplete. The table includes tens of thousands of clones, 70% to 90% detected once. The source material was peripheral blood, sampled on day 0 of AZD1222 vaccination. Receptor source: an adult in good health.

This clone was detected once. This chain connects TRBV5-6 to TRBJ2-3; 8 nucleotides align to TRBD2. Germline-derived CDR1 and CDR2 are SGHDT and YYEEEE. V lost 4 bases and J lost 4; bases outside the gene matches: 5. The CDR3 length is 14 residues. CDR3 coding DNA: TGTGCCAGCAGCCAGGGACTAGGGGCAGATACGCAGTATTTT. It translates to CASSQGLGADTQYF.

The chain has TRBV6-1 and TRBJ1-1; unclear D gene. The CDR3 covers 14 residues. The V end lost 2 bases, the J end lost 6 bases, and 13 bases lay between the germline ends. Looked up from germline, CDR1 is MNHNS and CDR2 is SASEGT. The CDR3 reads CASSEKLGAPEAFF. The CDR3 DNA follows: TGTGCCAGCAGTGAAAAGTTGGGTGCCCCTGAAGCTTTCTTT.

The count of this clone is one. This chain joins TRBV19 and TRBJ1-2; D is unresolved. V was trimmed by 2 bases and J by 7 bases, leaving 17 bases between them. The CDR3 has 15 amino acids. CDR1 and CDR2 (germline): LNHDA, SQIVND (reference sequence). CDR3 sequence: CASSIWSLDSGGYTF. DNA of the CDR3: TGTGCCAGTAGTATATGGTCATTGGACTCAGGTGGCTACACCTTC.

This clone has a handful of counts. The chain combines TRBV5-1 with TRBJ1-1, with D unresolved. V shed 5 bases and J shed 1 base, with 6 bases lying between them. CDR1 is SGHRS and CDR2 is YFSETQ in the germline V gene. This CDR3 spans 12 amino acids. CDR3 sequence: CASRRGNTEAFF. The CDR3 DNA reads as TGCGCCAGCAGGCGGGGGAACACTGAAGCTTTCTTT.

V and J are TRBV6-1 and TRBJ2-7; D not resolved. V lost 1 base, J lost 4 bases, and 20 bases lay in between. Germline assignment: CDR1 MNHNS and CDR2 SASEGT. This CDR3 has 17 residues. In nucleotides, the CDR3 is TGTGCCAGCAGTGAAGTGACACCCCACAGTACCCCTTACGAGCAGTACTTC. Translating it yields CASSEVTPHSTPYEQYF.

This chain links TRBV6-5 with TRBJ1-6; tentative D call: TRBD1 (6 bases). V gave up 8 bases and J gave up 4 bases, with 9 bases separating them. The germline CDR1 and CDR2 sequences are MNHEY and SVGAGI. This CDR3 is 13 amino acids long. The CDR3 nucleotides read TGTGCCAGCGATACAGGGTATAATTCACCCCTCCACTTT. This translates into CASDTGYNSPLHF.

The chain uses TRBV5-1 and TRBJ1-5, with D uncertain. In germline, CDR1 is SGHRS, CDR2 YFSETQ. This CDR3 is built from 15 residues. Trimming cost V 2 bases and J 4 bases, with 13 bases left between them. CDR3 sequence (DNA): TGCGCCAGCAGCTTTGGGGTCCCCGGGAATCAGCCCCAGCATTTT. It specifies CASSFGVPGNQPQHF.

The rearrangement joins TRBV19 to TRBJ1-3, with a tentative D call TRBD1 (5 bases). Germline V gene sequence: CDR1 LNHDA, CDR2 SQIVND (reference sequence). The length of the CDR3 is 13 residues. V was clipped by 5 bases and J by 1 base, with 6 bases between them. The CDR3 DNA reads TGTGCCAGTAGTTGGACATCTGGAAACACCATATATTTT. This encodes CASSWTSGNTIYF.

The chain joins TRBV2 to TRBJ2-7; D might be TRBD1 (5 bases). This CDR3 is 14 amino acids long. The V end lost 6 bases, the J end lost 2 bases, and 14 bases lay between the germline ends. Germline CDR1 is SNHLY and CDR2 is FYNNEI. CDR3 amino acids: CASRDKGLAYEQYF. The CDR3 DNA is TGTGCCAGCAGGGACAAGGGGCTTGCCTACGAGCAGTACTTC.

This clone appeared a single time. The genes are TRBV4-1 and TRBJ1-1, with 7 bases fitting TRBD1. Looked up from germline, CDR1 is MGHRA and CDR2 is YSYEKL. CDR3 length equals 14 residues. Unmatched junction bases numbered 8, after V lost 2 bases and J lost 8 bases. CDR3 in amino acids: CASSQFDRAGEAFF. CDR3 sequence (DNA): TGCGCCAGCAGCCAATTTGACAGGGCCGGGGAAGCTTTCTTT.

The chain is built from TRBV11-2 and TRBJ2-7; D is perhaps TRBD2 (6 bases). V was clipped by 3 bases and J by 4 bases, with 10 bases between them. In germline, CDR1 is SGHAT, CDR2 FQNNGV. The length of the CDR3 is 13 residues. Here the CDR3 DNA reads TGTGCCAGCAGCTTCCGGGGGATATACGAGCAGTACTTC. The encoded protein is CASSFRGIYEQYF.

Sample share makes this clone medium-sized. The chain links TRBV7-9 to TRBJ2-3; D call uncertain. The CDR3 runs to 13 residues. Per the germline V gene, CDR1 is SEHNR and CDR2 is FQNEAQ (reference sequence). The ends were cut back, 3 bases at V and 6 bases at J, with 10 bases in the middle. The CDR3 DNA reads as TGTGCCAGCAGCTTGGTCTATGGTGATACGCAGTATTTT. The encoded protein is CASSLVYGDTQYF.

V gene TRBV5-1 combines with J gene TRBJ1-1; D gene ambiguous. V lost 0 bases to trimming and J lost 0 bases, with 9 bases between them. Germline CDR1 reads SGHRS; CDR2 reads YFSETQ. This CDR3 is 15 amino acids long. The CDR3 here is CASSLAKGMNTEAFF. In DNA form, the CDR3 reads TGCGCCAGCAGCTTGGCTAAGGGTATGAACACTGAAGCTTTCTTT. Full variable domain (rest looked up from reference TRBV5-1 and TRBJ1-1): KAGVTQTPRYLIKTRGQQVTLSCSPISGHRSVSWYQQTPGQGLQFLFEYFSETQRNKGNFPGRFSGRQFSNSRSEMNVSTLELGDSALYLCASSLAKGMNTEAFFGQGTRLTVV.

Written as DNA, the CDR3 is TGTGCCATCAGAAAACAGGGGGCTGAGGGCTACACCTTC. This encodes CAIRKQGAEGYTF. V and J are TRBV10-3 and TRBJ1-2; 9 nucleotides agree with TRBD1. Germline trimming cut 6 bases from V and 8 bases from J; bases unmatched to any gene: 7. Per germline, CDR1 ENHRY and CDR2 SYGVKD. CDR3 length: 13 amino acids.

This sequence joins TRBV15 and TRBJ2-7; the match to TRBD1 covers 9 bases. Germline CDR1 reads LNHNV; CDR2 reads YYDKDF (reference sequence). With V trimmed by 5 bases and J by 3 bases, 2 bases remained unmatched. The CDR3 spans 13 residues. CDR3 nucleotide sequence: TGTGCCACCAGCCAGGGACAGGGCTACGAGCAGTACTTC. Its translation: CATSQGQGYEQYF.

V usage is TRBV28 and J usage is TRBJ2-5; perhaps TRBD2 as D (5 bases). The CDR3 has 14 amino acids. Trimming removed 1 base from V and 2 bases from J, with 8 bases in between. Germline V gene lookup returns CDR1 MDHEN and CDR2 SYDVKM. The CDR3 loop reads CASSLSGGQETQYF. The DNA of the CDR3 is TGTGCCAGCAGTTTATCAGGCGGGCAAGAGACCCAGTACTTC.

V gene TRBV11-3 combines with J gene TRBJ1-3, with D hard to call. Germline V gives CDR1 SGHNT, CDR2 YENEEA. Deletions cut 0 bases from V and 9 bases from J, with 21 bases between. There are 17 residues in the CDR3. The CDR3 here is CASSLEARWKTWSTIYF. CDR3 bases: TGTGCCAGCAGCTTAGAAGCTCGTTGGAAGACTTGGTCCACCATATATTTT. Drawing the rest from reference TRBV11-3 and TRBJ1-3, the complete variable domain is EAGVVQSPRYKIIEKKQPVAFWCNPISGHNTLYWYLQNLGQGPELLIRYENEEAVDDSQLPKDRFSAERLKGVDSTLKIQPAELGDSAVYLCASSLEARWKTWSTIYFGEGSWLTVV.

The chain has TRBV2 and TRBJ1-2, with 8 positions matching TRBD1. CDR3 length equals 14 residues. V was pared by 1 base and J by 6 bases, with 4 bases of the junction left unmatched. Germline values: CDR1 SNHLY, CDR2 FYNNEI. Here the CDR3 DNA reads TGTGCCAGCAGTGAAGTTGGACAGGGACATGGCTACACCTTC. Residues: CASSEVGQGHGYTF.

The rearrangement joins TRBV10-2 to TRBJ1-3; tentative D call: TRBD1 (5 bases). V was trimmed by 1 base and J by 4 bases, leaving 8 bases between them. The CDR3 consists of 14 residues. Germline assignment: CDR1 WSHSY and CDR2 SAAADI. In DNA form, the CDR3 reads TGCGCCAGCAGTGAGTTCACAGGAGGAAACACCATATATTTT. This translates into CASSEFTGGNTIYF.

The rearrangement uses TRBV5-5 and TRBJ1-4; 7 bases are a match to TRBD1. V shed 4 bases and J 2 bases; nucleotides not matched to a gene: 5. This CDR3 region has 15 residues. Germline values: CDR1 SGHKS, CDR2 YYEKEE (reference sequence). The CDR3 region has the DNA TGTGCCAGCAGCGCGCTACAGGGGACTAATGAAAAACTGTTTTTT. Its translation: CASSALQGTNEKLFF.

The V and J genes are TRBV29-1 and TRBJ1-1; D possibly corresponds to TRBD1 (5 bases). The length of the CDR3 is 14 residues. The germline gives CDR1 SQVTM, CDR2 ANQGSEA. Trimming took off 5 bases at V and 4 bases at J, with 17 bases between the two ends. The CDR3 here is CSVQRTEGTTEAFF. DNA for the CDR3: TGCAGCGTTCAAAGGACCGAGGGGACCACTGAAGCTTTCTTT. Drawing the rest from reference TRBV29-1 and TRBJ1-1, the complete variable domain is SAVISQKPSRDICQRGTSLTIQCQVDSQVTMMFWYRQQPGQSLTLIATANQGSEATYESGFVIDKFPISRPNLTFSTLTVSNMSPEDSSIYLCSVQRTEGTTEAFFGQGTRLTVV.

This chain connects TRBV5-1 to TRBJ1-4; D not certain. Germline assignment: CDR1 SGHRS and CDR2 YFSETQ. The CDR3 contains 14 residues. V was pared by 0 bases and J by 6 bases, with 9 bases between. CDR3 in DNA: TGCGCCAGCAGCTTGGCTGGACGCTATGAAAAACTGTTTTTT. Its translation is CASSLAGRYEKLFF.

The chain employs TRBV19 and TRBJ2-2; TRBD2 matches 8 bases. Looked up from germline, CDR1 is LNHDA and CDR2 is SQIVND (reference sequence). Trimming removed 2 bases from V and 3 bases from J; junction bases left unmatched: 2. This CDR3 region has 15 residues. The CDR3: CASSIYGGDTGELFF. CDR3 nucleotides: TGTGCCAGTAGTATATACGGGGGGGACACCGGGGAGCTGTTTTTT.

The rearrangement uses TRBV30 and TRBJ1-2; D unclear. The CDR3 sequence is 12 residues long. V lost 7 bases and J 6 bases, leaving 15 bases between the germline ends. CDR1 is GTSNPN and CDR2 is SVGIG in the germline V gene (reference sequence). The CDR3 DNA follows: TGTGCCTCAGCGGAAGGGTTCCATGGCTACACCTTC. Its translation: CASAEGFHGYTF.

CDR3 bases: TGTGCCAGCAGGCAGGACAGCGCCTACGAGCAGTACTTC. Translating it yields CASRQDSAYEQYF. The chain is built from TRBV2 and TRBJ2-7; TRBD1 might be the D (6 bases). The CDR3 sequence is 13 residues long. Germline CDR1 and CDR2: SNHLY and FYNNEI. Trimming removed 6 bases from V and 2 bases from J, with 11 bases in between. Combining the CDR3 with reference TRBV2 and TRBJ2-7 gives the whole variable domain EPEVTQTPSHQVTQMGQEVILRCVPISNHLYFYWYRQILGQKVEFLVSFYNNEISEKSEIFDDQFSVERPDGSNFTLKIRSTKLEDSAMYFCASRQDSAYEQYFGPGTRLTVT.